Presented here are 28 T cell receptor beta chains from one specimen sequenced in a study of T cells in women clearing cervical HPV infection. Profiled with immunoSEQ multiplex PCR; TCRdb holds only in-frame clones, not every one. Recorded for this sample: approximately 40,000 clones. The source material was blood buffy coat. The receptors stem from a woman between 18 and 69 years old with a cervical HPV16 infection that either progressed to CIN3+ or cleared (not recorded which).

Regarding this clone: The CDR3 is cut off 3 residues early in the read; its end comes from the germline J gene. The chain combines TRBV2 with TRBJ2-3, with D possibly TRBD2 on 7 matching bases. V was trimmed by 9 bases and J by 3 bases, leaving 13 bases between them. CDR3 size: 13 residues. Germline lookup yields CDR1 SNHLY and CDR2 FYNNEI. The part of the CDR3 DNA that was read is TGTGCCAGAGGGGGGGAACCGACAGATACG. Its translation: CARGGEPTDT. The entire CDR3 is CARGGEPTDTQYF.

In the case of this clone: The read is 3 residues too short to cover the CDR3 end, so that end is filled in from the germline J gene. The chain couples TRBV7-8 to TRBJ2-5; 8 bases are shared with TRBD1. Germline V gene lookup returns CDR1 SGHVS and CDR2 FQNEAQ. The CDR3 is made up of 18 amino acids. V lost 4 bases, J lost 0 bases, and 13 bases stayed unmatched. CDR3 loop: CASSCPLDRVPYQETQYF. Partial CDR3 DNA: TGTGCCAGCAGCTGCCCCCTGGACAGGGTCCCGTACCAAGAGACC.

As regards this clone: The CDR3 end is not reached by the read, which stops 3 residues before it; the germline J gene fills it in. V is TRBV20-1 and J is TRBJ1-6; TRBD1 matches at 9 bases. Germline lookup yields CDR1 DFQATT and CDR2 SNEGSKA (reference sequence). With V trimmed by 1 base and J by 12 bases, 16 bases remained unmatched. CDR3 length: 17 amino acids. CDR3 bases read: TGCAGTGCTAGAGGCTACGTATTGTGGGACAGGGCCGAACCC. It translates to CSARGYVLWDRAEP. The whole CDR3 protein is CSARGYVLWDRAEPLHF.

Worth noting for this clone: The read halts 3 residues ahead of the CDR3 end, with the missing end drawn from the germline J gene. This rearrangement joins TRBV19 to TRBJ1-1; D is uncertain. V was pared by 5 bases and J by 5 bases, with 6 bases between. Germline V gene data show CDR1 as LNHDA and CDR2 as SQIVND (reference sequence). The CDR3 length is 11 residues. The CDR3 reads CASSGGTEAFF. The sequenced part of the CDR3 DNA is TGTGCCAGTAGTGGAGGGACTGAA. Combining the CDR3 with reference TRBV19 and TRBJ1-1 gives the whole variable domain DGGITQSPKYLFRKEGQNVTLSCEQNLNHDAMYWYRQDPGQGLRLIYYSQIVNDFQKGDIAEGYSVSREKKESFPLTVTSAQKNPTAFYLCASSGGTEAFFGQGTRLTVV.

Worth noting for this clone: Read coverage stops 3 residues before the CDR3 terminus; the germline J gene supplies the remainder. The chain is built from TRBV7-3 and TRBJ1-2, with TRBD1 identical over 10 bases. The CDR3 has 15 residues. Germline CDR1 SGHTA, CDR2 FQGTGA. Trimming cost V 5 bases and J 5 bases; bases outside gene matches: 8. The part of the CDR3 DNA that was read is TGTGCCAGCAGCCCAGGGACAGGGGCTCTATATGGC. This codes for CASSPGTGALYG. The entire CDR3 protein reads CASSPGTGALYGYTF.

On this clone itself: The CDR3 end falls 3 residues outside the read, so it is completed with the germline J gene. This sequence joins TRBV19 and TRBJ2-1; D may be TRBD2 (7 bases). The CDR3 length is 14 residues. V was cut by 10 bases and J by 1 base, with 14 bases left in between. Germline loops: CDR1 LNHDA, CDR2 SQIVND (reference sequence). The CDR3 DNA, read in part, is TGTGCCACCCGGGGGGCGGGGTCCTACAATGAG. As protein: CATRGAGSYNE. The full CDR3 protein is CATRGAGSYNEQFF. The full variable domain, with the rest looked up from reference TRBV19 and TRBJ2-1, is DGGITQSPKYLFRKEGQNVTLSCEQNLNHDAMYWYRQDPGQGLRLIYYSQIVNDFQKGDIAEGYSVSREKKESFPLTVTSAQKNPTAFYLCATRGAGSYNEQFFGPGTRLTVL.

Notes on this clone: With the read ending 3 residues before the CDR3 end, the germline J gene is used to fill in that end. The genes are TRBV6-1 and TRBJ2-2; D is unclear. This CDR3 comprises 16 residues. V was shortened by 0 bases and J by 0 bases, with 8 bases between the two germline ends. Per germline, CDR1 MNHNS and CDR2 SASEGT. CDR3 amino acids: CASSEATVTNTGELFF. The DNA read from the CDR3 is TGTGCCAGCAGTGAAGCTACAGTTACGAACACCGGGGAG.

On this clone: The read terminates 3 residues ahead of where the CDR3 ends, so the germline J gene completes it. J is TRBJ2-1 and V is TRBV20-1, with 7 bases identical to TRBD2. The CDR3 covers 17 residues. Trimming cost V 2 bases and J 0 bases; bases outside gene matches: 10. Germline CDR1 and CDR2: DFQATT and SNEGSKA (reference sequence). CDR3 DNA (partial): TGCAGTGCTAGATCCCGGGACTACCCTAGCTCCTACAATGAG. Protein sequence: CSARSRDYPSSYNE. In full, the CDR3 reads CSARSRDYPSSYNEQFF.

On this clone: The read is 3 residues too short to cover the CDR3 end, so that end is filled in from the germline J gene. This sequence joins TRBV30 and TRBJ1-2; 10 bases line up with TRBD1. V gave up 1 base and J gave up 0 bases; unmatched junction bases: 2. The germline gives CDR1 GTSNPN, CDR2 SVGIG (reference sequence). This CDR3 is 15 amino acids long. The part of the CDR3 DNA that was read is TGTGCCTGGAGTGCGGGACAGGGGACTAACTATGGC. This sequence encodes CAWSAGQGTNYG. The whole CDR3 protein is CAWSAGQGTNYGYTF.

CDR3: CADRASGSTDTQYF. CDR3 DNA (partial): TGTGCCGACCGAGCTAGCGGGTCCACAGATACG. The chain joins TRBV12-3 or TRBV12-4 to TRBJ2-3; 8 bases are a match to TRBD2. The read stops 3 residues short of the end of the CDR3; the missing end is completed from the germline J gene. Germline trimming cut 11 bases from V and 2 bases from J; bases unmatched to any gene: 9. The CDR3 totals 14 residues.

About this clone itself: The sequenced fragment ends 3 residues before the CDR3 boundary, so the rest is inferred from the germline J gene. The chain joins TRBV4-1 to TRBJ2-5, with TRBD2 matching over 8 bases. V was clipped by 0 bases and J by 3 bases; unmatched bases: 6. CDR1 and CDR2 from the germline V gene are MGHRA and YSYEKL. The CDR3 extends over 16 amino acids. Incomplete CDR3 DNA: TGCGCCAGCAGCCAAGAACCGGGGGGGAGAGAAGAGACC. It codes for CASSQEPGGREET. The entire CDR3 protein reads CASSQEPGGREETQYF.

Worth noting for this clone: The missing CDR3 end, 3 residues past where the read stops, is filled in from the germline J gene. This chain uses TRBV19 with TRBJ2-1; 7 positions agree with TRBD1. Germline V gene sequence: CDR1 LNHDA, CDR2 SQIVND (reference sequence). V shed 4 bases and J 7 bases; nucleotides not matched to a gene: 10. This CDR3 spans 15 amino acids. CDR3 DNA, as far as it was read: TGTGCCAGTAGTAAGGACAGGCCGGCTGTGAATGAG. This encodes CASSKDRPAVNE. The full CDR3 reads CASSKDRPAVNEQFF.

In the case of this clone: With the read ending 3 residues before the CDR3 end, the germline J gene is used to fill in that end. This rearrangement joins TRBV7-8 to TRBJ1-3; no firm D call. There are 11 residues in the CDR3. Trimming cost V 5 bases and J 4 bases, with 3 bases left between them. Per germline, CDR1 SGHVS and CDR2 FQNEAQ. The CDR3 is CASSPGNTIYF. The DNA read from the CDR3 is TGTGCCAGCAGCCCGGGAAACACC.

Details on this clone: With the read ending 3 residues before the CDR3 end, the germline J gene is used to fill in that end. The chain employs TRBV5-1 and TRBJ2-1, with 10 nucleotides matching TRBD2. The germline CDR1 and CDR2 sequences are SGHRS and YFSETQ. The CDR3 totals 15 residues. With 5 bases clipped from V and 3 bases from J, the junction kept 5 bases outside the gene matches. The sequenced CDR3 bases are TGCGCCAGCAGGGGAGCGGGGGGGGTCTACAATGAG. It yields the protein CASRGAGGVYNE. The full CDR3 reads CASRGAGGVYNEQFF.

Points on this clone: The read comes to an end 3 residues before the CDR3 does, leaving the germline J gene to fill in the end. This chain uses TRBV7-2 with TRBJ1-1, with 9 bases matching TRBD1. The CDR3 is 14 amino acids. The germline V gene has CDR1 SGHTA and CDR2 FQGNSA. Losses at the gene ends were 3 bases for V and 5 bases for J; bases not matched to a gene: 4. The covered CDR3 bases are TGTGCCAGCAGCTTGAGACAGGGGGAGACTGAA. It yields the protein CASSLRQGETE. The complete CDR3 protein is CASSLRQGETEAFF.

Remarks on this clone: Sequencing ends 3 residues short of the CDR3 end; the germline J gene provides the rest. V usage is TRBV27 and J usage is TRBJ2-1; D may be TRBD2 (5 bases). This CDR3 contains 14 residues. CDR1 is MNHEY, CDR2 SMNVEV, per germline (reference sequence). Between the trimmed V and J ends, which lost 7 bases and 1 base, there was a span of 11 bases. CDR3 protein: CASKMTGSYNEQFF. Incomplete CDR3 DNA: TGTGCCAGCAAAATGACGGGGTCCTACAATGAG.

Details on this clone: The read terminates 3 residues before the CDR3 end, so the remaining end is supplied by the germline J gene. The chain uses TRBV5-1 and TRBJ1-2, with 7 bases identical to TRBD1. Germline V gives CDR1 SGHRS, CDR2 YFSETQ. The length of the CDR3 is 14 residues. The CDR3 is CASSLEVTGEGYTF. The CDR3 DNA, read in part, is TGCGCCAGCAGCTTGGAGGTTACAGGGGAAGGC.

In the case of this clone: From the germline J gene comes the end of the CDR3, since the read stops 3 residues before it. This rearrangement joins TRBV20-1 to TRBJ2-7; TRBD1 agrees at 9 bases. CDR3 size: 16 residues. Germline CDR1 DFQATT, CDR2 SNEGSKA (reference sequence). V shed 3 bases, J shed 0 bases, and the junction held 9 bases outside the gene matches. CDR3 DNA, as far as it was read: TGCAGTGCTAGTGGATGGGGGGACAGGGACTCCTACGAG. Translating it yields CSASGWGDRDSYE. The full-length CDR3 reads as CSASGWGDRDSYEQYF.

Notes on this clone: The read ends 3 residues before the CDR3 terminus; that terminus is restored from the germline J gene. The chain is built from TRBV5-1 and TRBJ2-1; a weak D match, TRBD1 (6 bases). CDR3 size: 13 residues. Germline V CDR1 and CDR2: SGHRS, YFSETQ. Trimming left V 4 bases short and J 7 bases short, with 12 bases between. Incomplete CDR3 DNA: TGCGCCAGCAGCACGGACAGTGGGAATGAG. It codes for CASSTDSGNE. The complete CDR3 reads CASSTDSGNEQFF. The full variable domain, in which reference TRBV5-1 and TRBJ2-1 provide the parts outside the CDR3, is KAGVTQTPRYLIKTRGQQVTLSCSPISGHRSVSWYQQTPGQGLQFLFEYFSETQRNKGNFPGRFSGRQFSNSRSEMNVSTLELGDSALYLCASSTDSGNEQFFGPGTRLTVL.

Concerning this clone: The read ends 3 residues before the CDR3 terminus; that terminus is restored from the germline J gene. The V and J genes are TRBV10-3 and TRBJ1-2, with 11 bases that match TRBD1. Germline lookup yields CDR1 ENHRY and CDR2 SYGVKD. The CDR3 spans 18 residues. After removal of 0 bases from V and 3 bases from J, the junction contained 9 bases not matched to a gene. The CDR3 region is CAISESIGTGGNDYGYTF. The CDR3 DNA, read in part, is TGTGCCATCAGTGAGTCAATCGGGACAGGGGGTAACGACTATGGC.

For this clone: The read ends 3 residues shy of where the CDR3 ends; the end is completed using the germline J gene. The rearrangement uses TRBV12-3 or TRBV12-4 and TRBJ2-1; possibly TRBD1 for D (6 bases). V was shortened by 7 bases and J by 1 base, with 17 bases between the two germline ends. The CDR3 is 16 residues long. CDR3 DNA (partial): TGTGCCAGCATCGTAAACAGGGTGTTGTCCTACAATGAG. Amino acid sequence: CASIVNRVLSYNE. In full, the CDR3 is CASIVNRVLSYNEQFF.

A note on this clone: The CDR3 is cut off 3 residues early in the read; its end comes from the germline J gene. The chain is built from TRBV19 and TRBJ1-1, with TRBD1 identical over 7 bases. Germline V gene sequence: CDR1 LNHDA, CDR2 SQIVND (reference sequence). After removal of 4 bases from V and 7 bases from J, the junction contained 3 bases not matched to a gene. This CDR3 has 12 amino acids. The CDR3 bases that were read are TGTGCCAGTAGTACCGGGACAGATGAA. It translates to CASSTGTDE. The CDR3, in full, reads CASSTGTDEAFF.

In regard to this clone: The DNA ends 3 residues before the CDR3 does, and the rest of the CDR3 is filled in from the germline J gene. V is TRBV18 and J is TRBJ1-2; no clear D. This CDR3 has 15 residues. Trimming took off 2 bases at V and 4 bases at J, with 14 bases between the two ends. Germline V gene data show CDR1 as KGHSH and CDR2 as LQKENI. The CDR3 DNA, read in part, is TGTGCCAGCTCACCATCTCAGACTGTCCCCTATGGC. This gives the protein CASSPSQTVPYG. The CDR3 in full is CASSPSQTVPYGYTF.

As concerns this clone: The read falls 3 residues short of the CDR3 end, and the missing part is taken from the germline J gene. This chain connects TRBV7-9 to TRBJ1-2; tentative D call: TRBD1 (5 bases). Germline lookup yields CDR1 SEHNR and CDR2 FQNEAQ (reference sequence). Trimming left V 3 bases short and J 6 bases short, with 14 bases between. The CDR3 spans 14 residues. CDR3 amino acids: CASSFGGEGHGYTF. The part of the CDR3 DNA that was read is TGTGCCAGCAGCTTTGGAGGGGAGGGTCATGGC.

As regards this clone: The read halts 3 residues ahead of the CDR3 end, with the missing end drawn from the germline J gene. V usage is TRBV10-3 and J usage is TRBJ2-3, with 7 bases aligning to TRBD1. CDR3 length: 14 residues. V gave up 5 bases and J gave up 2 bases; unmatched junction bases: 4. The germline gives CDR1 ENHRY, CDR2 SYGVKD. The chain's CDR3 is CAISKQGITDTQYF. CDR3 DNA (partial): TGTGCCATCAGTAAACAGGGGATCACAGATACG.

For this clone: The read is 3 residues too short to cover the CDR3 end, so that end is filled in from the germline J gene. The chain uses TRBV5-1 and TRBJ1-2, with 10 bases identical to TRBD1. Trimming removed 4 bases from V and 5 bases from J; junction bases left unmatched: 8. This CDR3 is 15 amino acids long. Per the germline V gene, CDR1 is SGHRS and CDR2 is YFSETQ. The CDR3 reads CASSPSTGGPYGYTF. The CDR3 DNA, read in part, is TGCGCCAGCAGCCCTTCGACAGGGGGCCCTTATGGC.

Remarks on this clone: From the germline J gene comes the end of the CDR3, since the read stops 3 residues before it. The chain links TRBV20-1 to TRBJ1-5, with D perhaps matching TRBD1 (6 bases). The CDR3 covers 14 residues. Germline V gene lookup returns CDR1 DFQATT and CDR2 SNEGSKA (reference sequence). V was clipped by 5 bases and J by 4 bases, with 15 bases between them. The sequenced part of the CDR3 DNA is TGCAGTGCTGCCCCGTGGACAGATAATCAGCCC. It translates to CSAAPWTDNQP. The CDR3 in its entirety is CSAAPWTDNQPQHF.

A note on this clone: The read terminates 3 residues ahead of where the CDR3 ends, so the germline J gene completes it. The J gene is TRBJ1-3, the V gene TRBV28, with 8 bases aligning to TRBD1. This CDR3 spans 16 amino acids. Germline CDR1 is MDHEN and CDR2 is SYDVKM. J gave up 4 bases and V 5 bases, and 10 bases lay outside the gene matches. CDR3 amino acids: CASSALDRATGNTIYF. The CDR3 bases that were read are TGTGCCAGCAGTGCCTTGGACAGGGCGACGGGAAACACC.